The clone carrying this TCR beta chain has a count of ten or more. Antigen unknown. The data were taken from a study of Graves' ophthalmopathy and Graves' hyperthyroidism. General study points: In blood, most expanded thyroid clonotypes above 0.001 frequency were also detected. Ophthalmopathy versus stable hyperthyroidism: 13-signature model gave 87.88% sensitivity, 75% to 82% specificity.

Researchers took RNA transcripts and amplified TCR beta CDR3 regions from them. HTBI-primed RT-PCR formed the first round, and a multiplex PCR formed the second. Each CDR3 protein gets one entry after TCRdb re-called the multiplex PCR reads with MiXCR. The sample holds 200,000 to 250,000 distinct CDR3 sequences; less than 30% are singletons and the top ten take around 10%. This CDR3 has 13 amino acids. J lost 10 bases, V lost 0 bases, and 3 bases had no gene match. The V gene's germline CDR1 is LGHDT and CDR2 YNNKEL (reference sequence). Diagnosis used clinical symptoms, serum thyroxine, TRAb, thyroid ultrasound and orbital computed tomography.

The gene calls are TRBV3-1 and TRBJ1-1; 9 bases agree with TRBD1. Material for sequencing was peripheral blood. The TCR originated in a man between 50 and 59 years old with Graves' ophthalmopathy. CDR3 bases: TGTGCCAGCAGCCAAGATCCGGGACAGGGAGCTTTCTTT. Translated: CASSQDPGQGAFF.